The present entry profiles one T cell receptor (beta chain) with its context. The data originate from a study of blood T cell repertoires in COVID-19. The germline gives CDR1 MDHEN, CDR2 SYDVKM. CDR3 length: 13 residues. Trimming at V came to 6 bases and at J to 7 bases, leaving 6 bases not matched to a gene. Sequencing was performed with immunoSEQ multiplex PCR; in TCRdb, only in-frame clones are kept and a portion is missing. This repertoire shows approximately 60,000 clones, around 85% found once; its top ten account for 18%. The chain joins TRBV28 to TRBJ2-5; TRBD1 matches 9 bases. The sample was peripheral blood. This TCR came from a man in his 60s with acute or convalescent COVID-19. Here the CDR3 reads CASRLDRGATQYF. CDR3 nucleotide sequence: TGTGCCAGCAGACTGGACAGGGGAGCGACCCAGTACTTC.